The clone carrying this TCR beta chain appeared a single time. Per the original methods: By means of reference gene primer amplification, nucleated cell counts were estimated. Generated by immunoSEQ multiplex PCR, the TCRdb table keeps only in-frame clones and is missing some. V and J calls and clone size are as listed in that table; D and trimming were resolved from the DNA. The sample gives hundreds of thousands of clones, 85% to 90% of which show up once; about 4.2% is in the top ten. These data originate in a study of blood T cell repertoires in COVID-19. Whole-study context: In each case, the material was cDNA or gDNA derived from T cells, B-cell-depleted T cells, or PBMCs.

The CDR3 extends over 12 amino acids. The germline CDR1 and CDR2 sequences are SGHRS and YFSETQ. Trimming removed 7 bases from V and 8 bases from J, with 13 bases in between. The clonotype comes from a man between 35 and 55 years old with acute or convalescent COVID-19. This chain joins TRBV5-1 and TRBJ2-1; D might be TRBD1 (5 bases). Sequenced material: peripheral blood. The CDR3 is CASGATPHEQFF. DNA of the CDR3: TGCGCCAGCGGGGCCACTCCCCATGAGCAGTTCTTC.